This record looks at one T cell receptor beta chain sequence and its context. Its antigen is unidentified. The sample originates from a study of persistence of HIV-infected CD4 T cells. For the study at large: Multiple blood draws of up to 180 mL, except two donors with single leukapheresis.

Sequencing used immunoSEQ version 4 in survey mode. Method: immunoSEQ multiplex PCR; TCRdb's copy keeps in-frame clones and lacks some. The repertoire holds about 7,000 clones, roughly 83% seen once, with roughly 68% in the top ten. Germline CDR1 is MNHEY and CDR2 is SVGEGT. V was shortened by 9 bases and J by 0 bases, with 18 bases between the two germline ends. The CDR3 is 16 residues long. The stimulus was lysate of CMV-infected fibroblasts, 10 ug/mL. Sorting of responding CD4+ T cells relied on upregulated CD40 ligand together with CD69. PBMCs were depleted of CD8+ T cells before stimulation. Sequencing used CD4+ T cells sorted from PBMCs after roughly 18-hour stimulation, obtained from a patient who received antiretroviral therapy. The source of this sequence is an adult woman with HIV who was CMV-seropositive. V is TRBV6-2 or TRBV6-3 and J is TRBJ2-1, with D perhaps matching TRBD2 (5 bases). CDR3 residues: CASSRQSGASYNEQFF. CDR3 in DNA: TGTGCCAGTAGTCGCCAGAGCGGAGCCTCCTACAATGAGCAGTTCTTC.